This T cell receptor (beta chain) was found in a study of CD8 T cells in Susac syndrome. V shed 3 bases and J shed 2 bases, with 6 bases lying between them. The length of the CDR3 is 13 residues. Germline V CDR1 and CDR2: KGHDR, SFDVKD. The RNA, roughly 0.45 to 1 ug, was put through reverse transcription using random hexamers. By means of immunoSEQ multiplex PCR, TCR beta CDR3 spanning 54 Vbeta and 13 Jbeta underwent amplification. TCRdb reprocessed the immunoSEQ multiplex PCR reads with MiXCR, giving one entry per CDR3 protein. The top ten clones hold 0.27% of a sample with under 25,000 distinct CDR3 sequences, 90% to 95% of them seen once.

The receptor's source is a human donor in good health. The sample consisted of CD8+ T cells from PBMCs. The chain recombines TRBV24-1 with TRBJ1-1, with D possibly being TRBD1 (5 bases). CDR3 residues: CATSDDSNTEAFF. CDR3 bases: TGTGCCACCAGTGATGACAGTAACACTGAAGCTTTCTTT.